Presented here are 18 T cell receptor beta chains from one specimen sequenced in a study of post-analysis software for immune sequencing data. Findings of the study overall: Several TRBV segments occurring more often in patients than controls included TRBV5-6, TRBV5-1 and TRBV20-1.

No antigen has been identified for these receptors. Built from TCR beta cDNA, the libraries had unique molecular identifiers in them. TCRdb redid the calling of the PCR reads with MiXCR, one entry per CDR3 protein. The table has about 460,000 distinct CDR3 sequences, roughly 46% seen once; the top ten hold 9% to 13%. Sequencing input: blood. These receptors all come from a girl aged 5 to 17 with multiple sclerosis.

In this sample, this clonotype turned up a few times. The chain has TRBV4-1 and TRBJ2-5; 7 positions agree with TRBD1. CDR1 is MGHRA and CDR2 is YSYEKL in the germline V gene. The CDR3 is 15 residues long. The V and J ends lost 4 bases and 4 bases, in that order; junction bases with no gene match: 9. The CDR3 DNA reads TGCGCCAGCAGCCCCGGGACGACAGGGAGAGAGACCCAGTACTTC. Its protein is CASSPGTTGRETQYF.

The genes are TRBV7-9 and TRBJ1-2; TRBD1 aligns across 8 bases. CDR1 is SEHNR and CDR2 is FQNEAQ in the germline V gene (reference sequence). The CDR3 totals 15 residues. V shed 4 bases, J shed 0 bases, and the junction held 4 bases outside the gene matches. CDR3 DNA: TGTGCCAGCAGCTCTTGGACAGGGTCTAACTATGGCTACACCTTC. As protein: CASSSWTGSNYGYTF.

The V gene is TRBV20-1, the J gene TRBJ2-7; 8 positions agree with TRBD2. Germline CDR1 is DFQATT and CDR2 is SNEGSKA (reference sequence). V gave up 1 base and J gave up 5 bases; unmatched junction bases: 4. The CDR3 runs to 13 residues. The CDR3 protein is CSARGSSGHEQYF. The CDR3 DNA reads as TGCAGTGCTAGAGGTTCTAGCGGGCACGAGCAGTACTTC.

V usage is TRBV4-2 and J usage is TRBJ2-5; 8 positions match TRBD2. The CDR3 extends over 17 amino acids. V shed 1 base and J 5 bases; nucleotides not matched to a gene: 12. CDR1 is LGHNA and CDR2 is YNFKEQ in the germline V gene. In DNA form, the CDR3 reads TGTGCCAGCAGCCAAGTTCCAGCGGGGGTTATGGAGGAGACCCAGTACTTC. Protein product: CASSQVPAGVMEETQYF.

V usage is TRBV3-1 and J usage is TRBJ2-7; D may be TRBD1 (5 bases). Germline CDR1 reads LGHDT; CDR2 reads YNNKEL (reference sequence). The CDR3 runs to 13 residues. The V gene lost 1 base and the J gene lost 2 bases, with 6 bases spanning the gap. The CDR3 is CASSQAGPYEQYF. CDR3 coding DNA: TGTGCCAGCAGCCAAGCAGGGCCCTACGAGCAGTACTTC.

This clonotype has just a few counts. The chain employs TRBV30 and TRBJ1-2, with a possible D match to TRBD1 (5 bases). CDR1 is GTSNPN and CDR2 is SVGIG in the germline V gene (reference sequence). The CDR3 length is 13 residues. V was cut by 0 bases and J by 6 bases, with 11 bases left in between. The CDR3 protein is CAWSVSRQNGYTF. DNA for the CDR3: TGTGCCTGGAGTGTAAGCAGACAGAATGGCTACACCTTC.

This chain uses TRBV27 with TRBJ1-1; 9 bases match TRBD1. Germline V gives CDR1 MNHEY, CDR2 SMNVEV (reference sequence). V lost 6 bases, J lost 8 bases, and 4 bases stayed unmatched. This CDR3 has 12 amino acids. CDR3 nucleotide sequence: TGTGCCAGCAGCCGGGACAGGGCCGAAGCTTTCTTT. This translates into CASSRDRAEAFF.

The sample holds one count of this clonotype. The rearrangement links TRBV10-3 to TRBJ1-1; D might be TRBD1 (6 bases). V lost 5 bases and J 4 bases, leaving 14 bases between the germline ends. CDR1 and CDR2 (germline): ENHRY, SYGVKD. The CDR3 loop spans 14 amino acids. The CDR3: CAISITGSSTEAFF. CDR3 in DNA: TGTGCCATCAGTATAACAGGGTCGAGCACTGAAGCTTTCTTT.

The chain is built from TRBV7-8 and TRBJ2-4, with 14 positions matching TRBD2. The J call may be wrong; the DNA end is better matched by TRBJ2-5. Germline V gene data show CDR1 as SGHVS and CDR2 as FQNEAQ. The CDR3 spans 17 residues. In DNA form, the CDR3 reads TGTGCCAGCAGCTCAGGACTAGCGGGAGGCCCTTGGGAGACCCAGTACTTC. This codes for CASSSGLAGGPWETQYF.

This clonotype was detected a few times. The V call is TRBV10-3, the J call TRBJ2-1, with D uncertain. Germline V CDR1 and CDR2: ENHRY, SYGVKD. Trimming took off 0 bases at V and 7 bases at J, with 7 bases between the two ends. The CDR3 loop spans 13 amino acids. The CDR3 sequence: CAISESTANEQFF. The CDR3 nucleotides are TGTGCCATCAGTGAGTCGACCGCGAATGAGCAGTTCTTC.

This clonotype is a singleton in its sample. CDR3 sequence: CASSGGRLNKYYMELFF. Here the CDR3 DNA reads TGTGCCAGCAGTGGCGGGAGGTTAAATAAGTATTATATGGAGCTGTTTTTT. The chain is built from TRBV2 and TRBJ2-2, with 8 bases aligning to TRBD2. This CDR3 region has 17 residues. Trimming removed 4 bases from V and 10 bases from J; junction bases left unmatched: 17. Germline values: CDR1 SNHLY, CDR2 FYNNEI.

This clonotype was detected once. The chain recombines TRBV6-5 with TRBJ2-7; D may be TRBD2 (5 bases). Trimming pared 0 bases from V and 3 bases from J, leaving 12 bases between. This CDR3 has 15 amino acids. Germline V gene lookup returns CDR1 MNHEY and CDR2 SVGAGI. The CDR3 DNA is TGTGCCAGCAGTTACTCCGGCTCGGGGAACTACGAGCAGTACTTC. Its protein is CASSYSGSGNYEQYF.

This clonotype was seen a few times. The chain has TRBV4-3 and TRBJ2-1; the D gene is possibly TRBD1 (6 bases). Looked up from germline, CDR1 is LGHNA and CDR2 is YSLEER. CDR3 length: 13 residues. Trimming took 4 bases from V and 5 from J, leaving 9 bases between them. This CDR3 is CASSREGDNEQFF. The CDR3 bases are TGCGCCAGCAGCCGCGAGGGGGACAATGAGCAGTTCTTC.

J is TRBJ2-1 and V is TRBV19; 12 nucleotides align to TRBD2. The CDR3 consists of 15 residues. From germline, CDR1 is LNHDA and CDR2 SQIVND (reference sequence). The junction had 12 bases not matched to a gene; V was cut back by 5 bases and J by 13 bases. The CDR3 DNA reads TGTGCCAGTAGTCCCCGGGTGACTAGCGGGAGAGAACAGTTCTTC. This translates into CASSPRVTSGREQFF.

The V and J genes are TRBV7-3 and TRBJ2-7; 13 bases are a match to TRBD2. This CDR3 contains 15 residues. V trimming: 7 bases; J trimming: 5 bases; junction bases outside the gene matches: 8. Germline lookup yields CDR1 SGHTA and CDR2 FQGTGA. CDR3 in amino acids: CASTLGTSGIHEQYF. In DNA, the CDR3 is TGTGCCAGCACCCTAGGGACTAGCGGGATACACGAGCAGTACTTC. Based on the CDR3 plus reference TRBV7-3 and TRBJ2-7, the full variable domain is GAGVSQTPSNKVTEKGKYVELRCDPISGHTALYWYRQSLGQGPEFLIYFQGTGAADDSGLPNDRFFAVRPEGSVSTLKIQRTERGDSAVYLCASTLGTSGIHEQYFGPGTRLTVT.

The gene calls are TRBV5-1 and TRBJ2-1; 9 positions match TRBD2. The V gene's germline CDR1 is SGHRS and CDR2 YFSETQ. V shed 6 bases and J 7 bases; nucleotides not matched to a gene: 17. The CDR3 is made up of 17 amino acids. Written as DNA, the CDR3 is TGCGCCAGCACTCCGACCCGTTTTAGCGGGAGCCTGAATGAGCAGTTCTTC. Protein product: CASTPTRFSGSLNEQFF. Combining the CDR3 with reference TRBV5-1 and TRBJ2-1 gives the whole variable domain KAGVTQTPRYLIKTRGQQVTLSCSPISGHRSVSWYQQTPGQGLQFLFEYFSETQRNKGNFPGRFSGRQFSNSRSEMNVSTLELGDSALYLCASTPTRFSGSLNEQFFGPGTRLTVL.

This clonotype showed up just once. J is TRBJ2-7 and V is TRBV20-1; D might be TRBD2 (6 bases). Germline V gene data show CDR1 as DFQATT and CDR2 as SNEGSKA (reference sequence). V lost 0 bases and J 7 bases, leaving 22 bases between the germline ends. This CDR3 is 16 amino acids long. The CDR3, as DNA: TGCAGTGCTAGAGACCCAGCGGGCACCACCTACAATGAGCAGTACTTC. It yields the protein CSARDPAGTTYNEQYF.

This clonotype occurred a few times. V gene TRBV28 combines with J gene TRBJ2-1; the D is unclear. CDR3 length: 15 residues. V dropped 7 bases and J dropped 2 bases, with 15 bases sitting between them. Germline V gene data show CDR1 as MDHEN and CDR2 as SYDVKM. DNA of the CDR3: TGTGCCAGCACCGGGTGGACCCAAGCCTACAATGAGCAGTTCTTC. It is translated as CASTGWTQAYNEQFF.